This is a list of T cell receptor beta chains from one sample in a study of control samples from healthy donors and cancer patients. The repertoire was sequenced with immunoSEQ multiplex PCR; TCRdb's copy has only in-frame clones and lacks some. The profile shows 130,000 or so clones, roughly 90% of them singletons. Sequences were obtained from blood. The source is a woman in her forties or fifties in good health. CDR3s include the opening cysteine and the closing phenylalanine or tryptophan. The D gene is left open where the match is weak. Clone size appears in some rows only: once, few, many, or a class for an expanded clone.

j_gene	abundance	d_gene	v_gene	CDR3nt	CDR3aa
TRBJ2-7	once	-	TRBV28	TGTGCCAGCAGTCTCCCCGGGACCCCCGAATACGAGCAGTACTTC	CASSLPGTPEYEQYF
TRBJ2-3	-	TRBD2	TRBV6-2/TRBV6-3	TGTGCCAGCAGCGGGGGGGCCGGAGATACGCAGTATTTT	CASSGGAGDTQYF
TRBJ2-2	many	-	TRBV6-1	TGTGCCAGCAGTGAATCGGGGGGCCCCACCGGGGAGCTGTTTTTT	CASSESGGPTGELFF
TRBJ2-3	-	-	TRBV2	TGTGCCAGCAGTGAAGTTGATCTAGGGTTCGGGGAAGATACGCAGTATTTT	CASSEVDLGFGEDTQYF
TRBJ1-2	-	-	TRBV3-1/TRBV3-2	TGTGCCAGCAGCCAAGATACAGCTAACTATGGCTACACCTTC	CASSQDTANYGYTF
TRBJ1-6	once	-	TRBV10-3	TGTGCCATCAGGGACAGCCATAATTCACCCCTCCACTTT	CAIRDSHNSPLHF
TRBJ2-7	-	TRBD2	TRBV3-1/TRBV3-2	TGTGCCAGCAGCCGGGGGGGCTCCTACGAGCAGTACTTC	CASSRGGSYEQYF
TRBJ1-1	-	-	TRBV9	TGTGCCAGCACCTTAAGTCCGCAGGGCACTGAAGCTTTCTTT	CASTLSPQGTEAFF
TRBJ1-4	-	TRBD1	TRBV27	TGTGCCAGCAGATCTCCGGGACAGGGTCAAAAACTGTTTTTT	CASRSPGQGQKLFF
TRBJ2-4	-	-	TRBV28	TGTGCCAGCATGATCCGTAACCTCAGGGAGAAGGCCAAAAACATTCAGTACTTC	CASMIRNLREKAKNIQYF
TRBJ1-2	-	-	TRBV7-8	TGTGCCAGCAGCTTTGCATCCTCGGGATCCCTCTATGGCTACACCTTC	CASSFASSGSLYGYTF
TRBJ1-4	-	-	TRBV7-6	TGTGCCAGCAGCTTAGGGCCAGAGCTTAATGAAAAACTGTTTTTT	CASSLGPELNEKLFF
TRBJ1-6	-	TRBD1	TRBV10-3	TGTGCCACATATACGGGACAGGGATCTTGGGCCCTCCACTTT	CATYTGQGSWALHF
TRBJ1-1	-	-	TRBV28	TGTGCCAGCAGTCAACCTGGCCCGGCCCTGGGGAGGACTGAAGCTTTCTTT	CASSQPGPALGRTEAFF
TRBJ1-1	-	-	TRBV6-4	TGTGCCAGCAGTGTAGGTCAAGGCACTGAAGCTTTCTTT	CASSVGQGTEAFF
TRBJ2-1	once	TRBD2	TRBV19	TGTGCCAGTAGTCCAGGGACTAGCGGGAGGTTGTTCTTC	CASSPGTSGRLFF
TRBJ1-5	-	-	TRBV3-1/TRBV3-2	TGTGCCAGCAGCCAAGGAGGGAATCAGCCCCAGCATTTT	CASSQGGNQPQHF
TRBJ2-4	-	TRBD2	TRBV7-2	TGTGCCAGCAGCTTACCCAGCGGGGTGCTCGGCAAAAACATTCAGTACTTC	CASSLPSGVLGKNIQYF
TRBJ1-1	once	-	TRBV6-1	TGTGCCAGCAGTGAAGTCGGAGAAGCTTTCTTT	CASSEVGEAFF
TRBJ1-2	once	-	TRBV4-1	TGCGCCAGCAGCCCAATGGACAGCGAGATCTATGGCTACACCTTC	CASSPMDSEIYGYTF
TRBJ2-1	-	-	TRBV7-6	TGTGCCAGCAGCCCACAGGCAGCATACAATGAGCAGTTCTTC	CASSPQAAYNEQFF
TRBJ2-1	-	TRBD2	TRBV7-9	TGTGCCAGCAGCTTAGTCCCGGGACTAGCTTATGAGCAGTTCTTC	CASSLVPGLAYEQFF